This T cell receptor beta chain emerged from a study of CD8 T cells in ankylosing spondylitis. Findings of the study overall: Some motif variants had been reported before (in reactive arthritis synovial fluid and blood). There was reportedly significant enrichment of clones that were disease-linked in matched ankylosing spondylitis synovial fluid. A TCR beta motif of several highly homologous variants seemed to mark ankylosing spondylitis blood.

CDR3 length: 14 amino acids. The V and J ends lost 8 bases and 12 bases, in that order; junction bases with no gene match: 13. Germline CDR1 is LGHDT and CDR2 is YNNKEL (reference sequence). TCR beta libraries were made by quantitative 5'-RACE with molecular barcodes. TCRdb called the 5' RACE reads again in MiXCR, with one record for every CDR3 protein. Among 670,000 or so distinct CDR3 sequences listed, around 19% were seen once. As to this clonotype: Antigen specificity is unknown.

Source material: blood, either unsorted or a sorted T cell fraction (not recorded which). This chain links TRBV3-1 with TRBJ2-7; the match to TRBD2 covers 13 bases. This receptor was identified in a male donor with ankylosing spondylitis. CDR3: CASELGTSGAERYF. Written as DNA, the CDR3 is TGTGCCAGCGAATTGGGGACTAGCGGGGCCGAGAGGTACTTC.